The text below deals with one T cell receptor beta chain. The CDR3 length is 20 residues. Germline V gives CDR1 KGHSH, CDR2 LQKENI. V was cut by 3 bases and J by 0 bases, with 24 bases left in between. The data are from a study of OX40 agonist ivuxolimab in advanced cancers. The table came from immunoSEQ multiplex PCR; TCRdb's copy has only in-frame clones and leaves some out. The table includes more than 60,000 clones, roughly 76% detected once. The material sequenced was CD4+ or CD8+ T cells sorted from blood, taken in a trial of the OX40 agonist ivuxolimab. The chain is built from TRBV18 and TRBJ2-1, with D perhaps matching TRBD1 or TRBD2 (5 bases each). This receptor was obtained from an adult with an advanced solid tumor such as melanoma, head and neck, liver or kidney cancer. The CDR3 here is CASSPLTKPGPSFSYNEQFF. In DNA, the CDR3 is TGTGCCAGCTCACCCCTGACAAAACCGGGACCCTCCTTCTCCTACAATGAGCAGTTCTTC.